Described below is a single TCR beta chain sequence and its context. Method: immunoSEQ multiplex PCR; TCRdb's copy keeps in-frame clones and lacks some. Of fewer than 400,000 clones listed, about four fifths were seen once; the top ten hold about 3%. This entry comes from a study of blood T cell repertoires in COVID-19. Study overall: Nucleic acid was either cDNA or gDNA, and it came from T cells, B-cell-depleted T cells, or PBMCs.

The CDR3 sequence is 15 residues long. With 1 base clipped from V and 8 bases from J, the junction kept 8 bases outside the gene matches. Per germline, CDR1 LGHNA and CDR2 YSLEER. This rearrangement joins TRBV4-3 to TRBJ2-3, with 8 positions matching TRBD2. Sequencing input: peripheral blood. The sequence was obtained from a man aged 30 to 45 with active or convalescent COVID-19. In nucleotides, the CDR3 is TGCGCCAGCAGCCAAGTTAGGTTCGCGGGAGGTACGCAGTATTTT. Translating it yields CASSQVRFAGGTQYF.